A single sample is the source of the 5 T cell receptor beta chains below, sequenced in a study of cytomegalovirus exposure and HLA in healthy donors. Both 60 Vbeta primers and 13 Jbeta primers went into the PCR. Sequencing used immunoSEQ multiplex PCR; TCRdb keeps in-frame clones, though not all of them. The repertoire consists of fewer than 70,000 clones, with approximately 80% occurring once and the leading ten covering more than 1.5%. Material: PBMCs. These receptors all stem from a human donor in good health.

The chain couples TRBV11-2 to TRBJ2-1; no firm D call. The V gene lost 3 bases and the J gene lost 6 bases, with 6 bases spanning the gap. Germline CDR1 is SGHAT and CDR2 is FQNNGV. There are 12 residues in the CDR3. Written as DNA, the CDR3 is TGTGCCAGCAGCTTGGGCCCCAATGAGCAGTTCTTC. Encoded protein: CASSLGPNEQFF.

A word on this clone: The CDR3 end shows no conserved phenylalanine or tryptophan, and so a read error is likely. The J gene is TRBJ1-6, the V gene TRBV10-2, with D possibly matching TRBD1 (5 bases). CDR1 is WSHSY, CDR2 SAAADI, per germline. The CDR3 spans 16 residues. V lost 7 bases and J lost 6, with 19 bases in between. CDR3 protein: CASTPRIQEFNSPLHL. DNA for the CDR3: TGCGCCAGCACCCCCCGAATACAGGAGTTTAATTCACCCCTCCACCTT.

This chain links TRBV7-2 with TRBJ2-2; 10 nucleotides match TRBD1. Looked up from germline, CDR1 is SGHTA and CDR2 is FQGNSA. This CDR3 has 16 residues. J lost 2 bases, V lost 3 bases, and 3 bases had no gene match. The CDR3 region is CASSLTGGSNTGELFF. The CDR3 nucleotides are TGTGCCAGCAGCTTGACAGGGGGCAGTAACACCGGGGAGCTGTTTTTT.

In DNA form, the CDR3 reads TGTGCCAGCAGCCGTTCAGCGGGGGGACACACCGGGGAGCTGTTTTTT. It specifies CASSRSAGGHTGELFF. J is TRBJ2-2 and V is TRBV7-9; 9 bases agree with TRBD2. The CDR3 consists of 16 residues. Germline loops: CDR1 SEHNR, CDR2 FQNEAQ (reference sequence). J gave up 3 bases and V 5 bases, and 7 bases lay outside the gene matches.

The chain recombines TRBV7-2 with TRBJ2-2; 7 bases map to TRBD1. Losses at the gene ends were 9 bases for V and 4 bases for J; bases not matched to a gene: 8. The CDR3 is 14 residues long. Germline V CDR1 and CDR2: SGHTA, FQGNSA. The CDR3 region is CASNGQVSTGELFF. CDR3 nucleotide sequence: TGTGCCAGTAACGGACAGGTCAGCACCGGGGAGCTGTTTTTT.